This entry features one T cell receptor beta chain sequence. What it binds is unknown. This sample was included in a study of CXCR3-negative and CXCR3-positive naive CD8 T cells. About the study: Sequencing brought in some 130 million TRB reads altogether, and each library got about 1.5 +/- 0.3 million.

This CDR3 has 15 amino acids. CDR1 is SGDLS and CDR2 is YYNGEE in the germline V gene. Findings of the study overall: The study found more hydrophobic TRB CDR3s in CXCR3-positive naive cells than in CXCR3-negative naive cells. Naive CXCR3-negative cells resembled naive CXCR3-positive cells in TRBV-TRBJ usage; memory cells differed.

Libraries of TRB cDNA were made by 5' RACE and carried UMIs. TCRdb re-called the 5' RACE reads and catalogs CDR3 proteins one per entry, DNA excluded. The sample has approximately 120,000 distinct CDR3 sequences; the top ten hold around 0.36%. Source material: naive CXCR3+ CD8+ T cells from blood. Stated subset: CD45RO-CCR7+CD27+CD95- naive CD8+ T cells expressing CXCR3 (TNR3+). The origin of this receptor is a human donor in good health. Some clones in this sample may be carry-over from other donors' samples. The genes are TRBV9 and TRBJ2-5; TCRdb proposes TRBD2, but this gene call is untestable without DNA. CDR3 sequence: CASSVEGRLQETQYF.